Each of the 27 T cell receptor beta chains below was sequenced from the same sample in a study of cytomegalovirus exposure and HLA in healthy donors. The primer mix had 60 Vbeta and 13 Jbeta primers. The data were produced by immunoSEQ multiplex PCR, yet TCRdb's version contains in-frame clones alone and is incomplete. The data hold under 150,000 clones, with around 84% observed a single time. Sequenced sample: PBMCs. These TCRs come from a boy aged 2-9 years in good health and CMV-seronegative.

This chain joins TRBV19 and TRBJ2-5, with D possibly matching TRBD2 (5 bases). Trimming took off 6 bases at V and 3 bases at J, with 20 bases between the two ends. The CDR3 sequence is 16 residues long. The germline V gene encodes CDR1 LNHDA and CDR2 SQIVND (reference sequence). CDR3 region: CASSPPAGGRKETQYF. In nucleotides, the CDR3 is TGTGCCAGTAGCCCACCCGCCGGAGGAAGAAAAGAGACCCAGTACTTC.

This clone has just a few counts. The chain employs TRBV2 and TRBJ2-6; maybe TRBD1 (6 bases). Germline CDR1 SNHLY, CDR2 FYNNEI. V lost 4 bases and J lost 0, with 19 bases in between. This CDR3 comprises 19 residues. In nucleotides, the CDR3 is TGTGCCAGCAGTGGAAGAACCGGGGACACCGACTCTGGGGCCAACGTCCTGACTTTC. It specifies CASSGRTGDTDSGANVLTF.

The chain has TRBV11-2 and TRBJ2-3; D possibly corresponds to TRBD2 (5 bases). Trimming removed 0 bases at V and 0 bases at J, with 10 bases between. CDR1 and CDR2 from the germline V gene are SGHAT and FQNNGV. This CDR3 spans 16 amino acids. The CDR3: CASSLEGRTSTDTQYF. As DNA, the CDR3 is TGTGCCAGCAGCTTAGAAGGGAGAACTAGCACAGATACGCAGTATTTT. Using reference TRBV11-2 and TRBJ2-3 for the parts outside the CDR3, the full variable domain is EAGVAQSPRYKIIEKRQSVAFWCNPISGHATLYWYQQILGQGPKLLIQFQNNGVVDDSQLPKDRFSAERLKGVDSTLKIQPAKLEDSAVYLCASSLEGRTSTDTQYFGPGTRLTVL.

The chain has TRBV6-6 and TRBJ2-3, with D possibly being TRBD1 (5 bases). The CDR3 runs 13 residues. CDR1 MNHNY and CDR2 SVGAGI come from the germline V gene (reference sequence). V lost 6 bases and J lost 1, with 8 bases in between. This chain's CDR3 is CASRWGRTDTQYF. CDR3 nucleotide sequence: TGTGCCAGCAGATGGGGCCGCACAGATACGCAGTATTTT.

V gene TRBV27 combines with J gene TRBJ2-7; 8 bases match TRBD1. Germline V lookup: CDR1 MNHEY, CDR2 SMNVEV (reference sequence). With V trimmed by 0 bases and J by 4 bases, 23 bases remained unmatched. This CDR3 spans 21 amino acids. In DNA form, the CDR3 reads TGTGCCAGCAGTTTATCATCTCCCTGGGCCCGGGACAGGTCTAAAGGGTACGAGCAGTACTTC. Its protein product is CASSLSSPWARDRSKGYEQYF.

To note about this clone: Relative to the germline gene, one junction end is altered; a read error may explain this. The CDR3 sequence is CSSSLMSSGYTF. Written as DNA, the CDR3 is TGTTCCAGCAGCTTAATGTCTTCTGGCTACACCTTC. This sequence joins TRBV7-9 and TRBJ1-2; no firm D call. CDR1 is SEHNR, CDR2 FQNEAQ, per germline (reference sequence). CDR3 length: 12 residues.

The CDR3 DNA is TGTGCCAGCAGCTTACAGGGGGACAGCAATCAGCCCCAGCATTTT. Amino acids: CASSLQGDSNQPQHF. The chain employs TRBV7-9 and TRBJ1-5, with 7 bases identical to TRBD1. J was trimmed by 1 base and V by 2 bases; bases with no gene match: 2. This CDR3 has 15 residues. Per germline, CDR1 SEHNR and CDR2 FQNEAQ (reference sequence).

This chain links TRBV5-1 with TRBJ2-2; TRBD1 matches at 9 bases. V gave up 4 bases and J gave up 4 bases; unmatched junction bases: 5. Germline values: CDR1 SGHRS, CDR2 YFSETQ. CDR3 length: 15 residues. The CDR3 region has the DNA TGCGCCAGCAGCCTCGGGACAGGGAGCACCGGGGAGCTGTTTTTT. Its protein is CASSLGTGSTGELFF.

The chain is built from TRBV7-2 and TRBJ1-1; D remains ambiguous. The CDR3 is 14 amino acids. V lost 1 base and J 0 bases, leaving 6 bases between the germline ends. Germline CDR1 SGHTA, CDR2 FQGNSA. The CDR3 nucleotides are TGTGCCAGCAGCTTAGGGCGGATGAACACTGAAGCTTTCTTT. It yields the protein CASSLGRMNTEAFF. The complete variable domain, with remaining parts taken from reference TRBV7-2 and TRBJ1-1, reads GAGVSQSPSNKVTEKGKDVELRCDPISGHTALYWYRQSLGQGLEFLIYFQGNSAPDKSGLPSDRFSAERTGGSVSTLTIQRTQQEDSAVYLCASSLGRMNTEAFFGQGTRLTVV.

The V and J genes are TRBV2 and TRBJ1-4; D is possibly TRBD1 (5 bases). V was cut by 11 bases and J by 8 bases, with 18 bases left in between. Germline V gives CDR1 SNHLY, CDR2 FYNNEI. The CDR3 is 13 residues long. CDR3 in amino acids: CAGRITGREKLFF. CDR3 sequence (DNA): TGTGCCGGCCGAATCACAGGCAGGGAAAAACTGTTTTTT.

The CDR3 DNA follows: TGTGCCAGCAGTATTTTGACAGGGACTGAAGCTTTCTTT. This encodes CASSILTGTEAFF. The rearrangement links TRBV28 to TRBJ1-1; 7 nucleotides align to TRBD1. Looked up from germline, CDR1 is MDHEN and CDR2 is SYDVKM. V dropped 5 bases and J dropped 5; count of bases not matched to a gene: 5. This CDR3 is 13 amino acids long.

The CDR3 loop reads CASSLYSGGAGEKLFF. The DNA for the CDR3 is TGCGCCAGCAGCTTGTACTCAGGGGGCGCAGGTGAAAAACTGTTTTTT. This chain uses TRBV5-1 with TRBJ1-4; 8 positions agree with TRBD1. CDR3 length equals 16 residues. Germline V gene data show CDR1 as SGHRS and CDR2 as YFSETQ. V lost 1 base to trimming and J lost 7 bases; unmatched junction nucleotides: 9.

The gene calls are TRBV29-1 and TRBJ1-4; 7 nucleotides match TRBD1. CDR1 and CDR2 from the germline V gene are SQVTM and ANQGSEA. The CDR3 has 15 residues. The V segment lost 7 bases and the J segment 8 bases; nucleotides outside the gene matches: 16. The CDR3 sequence: CSAGGQAGLKEKLFF. DNA for the CDR3: TGCAGCGCTGGAGGACAGGCGGGATTGAAAGAAAAACTGTTTTTT. The complete variable domain, with remaining parts taken from reference TRBV29-1 and TRBJ1-4, reads SAVISQKPSRDICQRGTSLTIQCQVDSQVTMMFWYRQQPGQSLTLIATANQGSEATYESGFVIDKFPISRPNLTFSTLTVSNMSPEDSSIYLCSAGGQAGLKEKLFFGSGTQLSVL.

The rearrangement uses TRBV7-3 and TRBJ1-2; 7 bases fit TRBD1. V dropped 5 bases and J dropped 13; count of bases not matched to a gene: 13. Per the germline V gene, CDR1 is SGHTA and CDR2 is FQGTGA. The CDR3 length is 13 residues. The CDR3 here is CASSPTTGSDSTF. As DNA, the CDR3 is TGTGCCAGCAGCCCGACGACAGGGTCGGATTCCACCTTC.

The rearrangement links TRBV10-3 to TRBJ2-1; TRBD1 matches at 10 bases. Germline trimming cut 4 bases from V and 6 bases from J; bases unmatched to any gene: 9. There are 16 residues in the CDR3. CDR1 is ENHRY and CDR2 is SYGVKD in the germline V gene. The CDR3 DNA reads as TGTGCCATCAGTGCCGGTCGGGACAGGGGCGTCAATGAGCAGTTCTTC. Amino acid sequence: CAISAGRDRGVNEQFF.

This rearrangement joins TRBV7-2 to TRBJ1-2; 8 positions match TRBD1. This CDR3 is built from 13 residues. CDR1 is SGHTA and CDR2 is FQGNSA in the germline V gene. V trimming: 6 bases; J trimming: 7 bases; junction bases outside the gene matches: 7. CDR3 in amino acids: CASRGRGLSGYTF. The CDR3 region has the DNA TGTGCCAGCAGGGGCAGGGGGCTTAGTGGCTACACCTTC. The full variable domain, completed using reference TRBV7-2 and TRBJ1-2, is GAGVSQSPSNKVTEKGKDVELRCDPISGHTALYWYRQSLGQGLEFLIYFQGNSAPDKSGLPSDRFSAERTGGSVSTLTIQRTQQEDSAVYLCASRGRGLSGYTFGSGTRLTVV.

This rearrangement joins TRBV30 to TRBJ1-1; 10 bases map to TRBD1. Germline CDR1 is GTSNPN and CDR2 is SVGIG (reference sequence). The CDR3 length is 17 residues. The V segment lost 0 bases and the J segment 3 bases; nucleotides outside the gene matches: 10. CDR3 DNA sequence: TGTGCCTGGAGTGTACGAAAGGGACAGGGGACTTACACTGAAGCTTTCTTT. It specifies CAWSVRKGQGTYTEAFF.

V is TRBV5-5 and J is TRBJ1-2; 7 positions match TRBD1. Per the germline V gene, CDR1 is SGHKS and CDR2 is YYEKEE (reference sequence). V shed 0 bases and J 4 bases; nucleotides not matched to a gene: 6. The CDR3 is 15 residues long. The CDR3 sequence is CASSLAQTGSYGYTF. CDR3 nucleotide sequence: TGTGCCAGCAGCTTGGCCCAGACAGGGAGCTATGGCTACACCTTC.

This rearrangement joins TRBV7-6 to TRBJ1-4; D is possibly TRBD1 (6 bases). Trimming cost V 1 base and J 5 bases, with 20 bases left between them. The CDR3 runs 18 residues. Germline V gene data show CDR1 as SGHVS and CDR2 as FNYEAQ. Here the CDR3 DNA reads TGTGCCAGCAGCTTAGGAAAACGGCTGGACAGACAGAATGAAAAACTGTTTTTT. This gives the protein CASSLGKRLDRQNEKLFF.

This clone appeared a few times. V usage is TRBV4-1 and J usage is TRBJ1-1, with D tentatively TRBD1 (5 bases). The CDR3 has 16 amino acids. The germline V gene has CDR1 MGHRA and CDR2 YSYEKL. V was trimmed by 0 bases and J by 0 bases, leaving 11 bases between them. The CDR3, as DNA: TGCGCCAGCAGCCAAGAGCGGGGCACGATGAACACTGAAGCTTTCTTT. The encoded protein is CASSQERGTMNTEAFF.

The CDR3 protein is CASSFSSGGADTQYF. DNA for the CDR3: TGTGCCAGCAGTTTTAGCAGCGGGGGGGCGGATACGCAGTATTTT. The chain links TRBV27 to TRBJ2-3, with 10 bases identical to TRBD2. Germline V gives CDR1 MNHEY, CDR2 SMNVEV (reference sequence). J was trimmed by 6 bases and V by 3 bases; bases with no gene match: 6. The CDR3 has 15 amino acids.

This clone was seen more than once but under ten times. The chain combines TRBV5-1 with TRBJ2-1; 12 positions match TRBD2. This CDR3 spans 16 amino acids. CDR1 and CDR2 from the germline V gene are SGHRS and YFSETQ. J was trimmed by 6 bases and V by 4 bases; bases with no gene match: 8. Here the CDR3 DNA reads TGCGCCAGCAGCCCCAGGATGGGACTAGCGGGCAATGAGCAGTTCTTC. It is translated as CASSPRMGLAGNEQFF. Full variable domain (rest looked up from reference TRBV5-1 and TRBJ2-1): KAGVTQTPRYLIKTRGQQVTLSCSPISGHRSVSWYQQTPGQGLQFLFEYFSETQRNKGNFPGRFSGRQFSNSRSEMNVSTLELGDSALYLCASSPRMGLAGNEQFFGPGTRLTVL.

The chain is built from TRBV7-2 and TRBJ1-2; D may be TRBD1 (6 bases). The CDR3 sequence is 14 residues long. The ends were cut back, 1 base at V and 10 bases at J, with 16 bases in the middle. Per germline, CDR1 SGHTA and CDR2 FQGNSA. The CDR3, as DNA: TGTGCCAGCAGCTTAGGGGCCGACAGGACCTACTACACCTTC. Residues: CASSLGADRTYYTF.

The gene calls are TRBV10-3 and TRBJ2-7; tentative D call: TRBD1 (7 bases). CDR1 ENHRY and CDR2 SYGVKD come from the germline V gene. V was cut by 0 bases and J by 2 bases, with 14 bases left in between. The CDR3 loop spans 16 amino acids. Here the CDR3 reads CAISESARGDTYEQYF. Written as DNA, the CDR3 is TGTGCCATCAGTGAGTCGGCCAGGGGGGATACCTACGAGCAGTACTTC.

The V and J genes are TRBV5-4 and TRBJ2-5, with D tentatively TRBD1 (5 bases). The CDR3 covers 12 residues. CDR1 and CDR2 from the germline V gene are SGHNT and YYREEE (reference sequence). Between the trimmed V and J ends, which lost 1 base and 5 bases, there was a span of 6 bases. The CDR3 sequence is CASSLPGETQYF. The CDR3 DNA follows: TGTGCCAGCAGCTTGCCAGGGGAGACCCAGTACTTC.

The J gene is TRBJ2-4, the V gene TRBV27; D gene uncertain. The V end lost 4 bases, the J end lost 6 bases, and 10 bases lay between the germline ends. This CDR3 spans 13 amino acids. The germline V gene encodes CDR1 MNHEY and CDR2 SMNVEV (reference sequence). The CDR3 loop reads CASSYTGLNIQYF. The CDR3 DNA reads TGTGCCAGCAGTTATACGGGTTTAAACATTCAGTACTTC.

The V and J genes are TRBV7-2 and TRBJ1-2; D remains ambiguous. CDR1 is SGHTA, CDR2 FQGNSA, per germline. V gave up 5 bases and J gave up 10 bases, with 26 bases separating them. The length of the CDR3 is 16 residues. CDR3 coding DNA: TGTGCCAGCAGCCCGCAAAATCCATCATCGTTCCGCGCCTACACCTTC. This gives the protein CASSPQNPSSFRAYTF.